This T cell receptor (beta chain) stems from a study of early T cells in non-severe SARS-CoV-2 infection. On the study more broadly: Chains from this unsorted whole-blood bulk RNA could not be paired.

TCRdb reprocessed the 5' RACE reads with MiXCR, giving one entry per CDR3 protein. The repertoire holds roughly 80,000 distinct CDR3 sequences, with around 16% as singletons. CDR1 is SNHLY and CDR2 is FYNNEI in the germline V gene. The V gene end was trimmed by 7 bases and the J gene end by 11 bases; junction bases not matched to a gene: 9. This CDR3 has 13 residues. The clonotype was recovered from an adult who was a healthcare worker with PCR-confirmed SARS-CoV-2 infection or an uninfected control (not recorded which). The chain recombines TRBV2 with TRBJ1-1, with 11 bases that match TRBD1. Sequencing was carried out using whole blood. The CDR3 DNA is TGTGCCAGCACCGAGGACAGGGGGCGCCGGGCTTTCTTT. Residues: CASTEDRGRRAFF.